These 27 T cell receptor beta chains originate from one sample sequenced in a study of shared clonotypes between healthy human individuals. Profiled with immunoSEQ multiplex PCR; TCRdb holds only in-frame clones, not every one. The table includes 850,000 to 1,200,000 clones, about 74% detected once. The sample was memory CD4+ T cells sorted from blood. Subset described: CD45RA-negative fraction. These receptors all stem from a young man in good health.

The CDR3 DNA follows: TGTGCCAGCAGTCGGACAGGGACGGCTGAGCAGTTCTTC. It encodes CASSRTGTAEQFF. The chain recombines TRBV6-5 with TRBJ2-1; 8 nucleotides agree with TRBD1. V shed 5 bases and J 9 bases; nucleotides not matched to a gene: 6. Germline loops: CDR1 MNHEY, CDR2 SVGAGI. CDR3 length: 13 amino acids.

This chain links TRBV7-9 with TRBJ1-2; D not resolved. Germline CDR1 SEHNR, CDR2 FQNEAQ (reference sequence). The CDR3 length is 14 residues. V lost 5 bases to trimming and J lost 2 bases, with 12 bases between them. The CDR3 protein is CASSPKTPNYGYTF. For the CDR3, the DNA is TGTGCCAGCAGCCCGAAGACACCAAACTATGGCTACACCTTC.

This clone has a handful of counts. The chain has TRBV5-1 and TRBJ2-5; 7 bases fit TRBD1. This CDR3 has 14 residues. The junction had 6 bases not matched to a gene; V was cut back by 5 bases and J by 2 bases. The V gene's germline CDR1 is SGHRS and CDR2 YFSETQ. DNA of the CDR3: TGCGCCAGCAGAAGGGGGCCTGAGCAAGAGACCCAGTACTTC. It translates to CASRRGPEQETQYF.

This clone was seen a handful of times. The chain carries TRBV6-1 and TRBJ1-1, with 7 bases aligning to TRBD1. Trimming at V came to 3 bases and at J to 4 bases, leaving 11 bases not matched to a gene. The CDR3 has 16 amino acids. Germline loops: CDR1 MNHNS, CDR2 SASEGT. CDR3 residues: CASSEARAGGLTEAFF. CDR3 DNA: TGTGCCAGCAGTGAGGCGCGGGCAGGGGGGCTCACTGAAGCTTTCTTT.

The CDR3 DNA reads as TGTGCCAGCTCACCAAACCAGTGGAATTCACCCCTCCACTTT. Residues: CASSPNQWNSPLHF. The V gene is TRBV18, the J gene TRBJ1-6; D is undetermined. CDR1 is KGHSH, CDR2 LQKENI, per germline. The CDR3 runs to 14 residues. V was shortened by 2 bases and J by 7 bases, with 9 bases between the two germline ends.

This clone came up once. The J gene is TRBJ2-3, the V gene TRBV6-6; 10 nucleotides line up with TRBD2. Germline V gene sequence: CDR1 MNHNY, CDR2 SVGAGI (reference sequence). The trim removed 2 bases at V and 2 bases at J, leaving 4 bases unmatched. The CDR3 covers 16 residues. The DNA of the CDR3 is TGTGCCAGCAGTTACAGAGCGGGGGGGCCCACAGATACGCAGTATTTT. Encoded protein: CASSYRAGGPTDTQYF.

This clone was detected ten times or more. This chain uses TRBV5-5 with TRBJ1-4; D is uncertain. V was trimmed by 5 bases and J by 3 bases, leaving 11 bases between them. From germline, CDR1 is SGHKS and CDR2 YYEKEE (reference sequence). This CDR3 has 14 amino acids. CDR3 region: CASSLGWANEKLFF. CDR3 in DNA: TGTGCCAGCAGTCTAGGGTGGGCTAATGAAAAACTGTTTTTT.

The genes are TRBV5-8 and TRBJ1-6; 7 bases are shared with TRBD1. The junction had 2 bases not matched to a gene; V was cut back by 2 bases and J by 6 bases. This CDR3 comprises 14 residues. Germline CDR1 is SGHTS and CDR2 is YDEGEE. CDR3 residues: CASSFGQANSPLHF. The CDR3, as DNA: TGTGCCAGCAGCTTCGGACAGGCTAATTCACCCCTCCACTTT.

The chain couples TRBV18 to TRBJ2-4, with unresolved D. The CDR3 consists of 15 residues. V was clipped by 3 bases and J by 1 base, with 10 bases between them. Germline values: CDR1 KGHSH, CDR2 LQKENI. The CDR3 is CASSPVKQAKNIQYF. The CDR3 DNA reads TGTGCCAGCTCACCGGTTAAACAGGCCAAAAACATTCAGTACTTC.

V is TRBV19 and J is TRBJ2-7; TRBD1 matches 11 bases. Germline-derived CDR1 and CDR2 are LNHDA and SQIVND (reference sequence). This CDR3 contains 16 residues. With V trimmed by 5 bases and J by 3 bases, 9 bases remained unmatched. The CDR3 is CASSVGTGGFLYEQYF. CDR3 nucleotides: TGTGCCAGTAGTGTCGGGACAGGGGGATTTCTCTACGAGCAGTACTTC.

The V and J genes are TRBV11-2 and TRBJ2-7; TRBD2 matches 8 bases. Trimming took 6 bases from V and 5 from J; bases not matched to a gene: 6. Germline V lookup: CDR1 SGHAT, CDR2 FQNNGV. CDR3 length: 13 residues. The CDR3 DNA reads TGTGCCAGCAGACGTAGCGGGGCCAACGAGCAGTACTTC. It translates to CASRRSGANEQYF.

The table lists this clone with a count of one. The chain joins TRBV19 to TRBJ2-7, with TRBD1 matching 7 bases. With 3 bases clipped from V and 9 bases from J, the junction kept 8 bases outside the gene matches. CDR1 is LNHDA, CDR2 SQIVND, per germline (reference sequence). The CDR3 has 13 amino acids. CDR3: CASSMNDRATQYF. CDR3 bases: TGTGCCAGTAGTATGAACGACAGGGCCACGCAGTACTTC.

This clone appeared a few times. The chain links TRBV6-1 to TRBJ2-1; D might be TRBD1 (6 bases). Trimming removed 8 bases at V and 8 bases at J, with 16 bases between. Germline V gene sequence: CDR1 MNHNS, CDR2 SASEGT. CDR3 size: 13 residues. CDR3 sequence reads: CASGKRGNDEQFF. CDR3 sequence (DNA): TGTGCCAGCGGAAAGAGGGGGAACGATGAGCAGTTCTTC.

V is TRBV28 and J is TRBJ2-2, with D perhaps matching TRBD1 or TRBD2 (7 bases each). Trimming left V 8 bases short and J 6 bases short, with 16 bases between. Looked up from germline, CDR1 is MDHEN and CDR2 is SYDVKM. The CDR3 loop spans 14 amino acids. The CDR3 DNA reads TGTGCCAGCCAAACGACAGGGAGGGCCGGGGAGCTGTTTTTT. Protein: CASQTTGRAGELFF.

This clone was seen only once. V usage is TRBV18 and J usage is TRBJ2-6; D unresolved. Germline CDR1 and CDR2: KGHSH and LQKENI. V was pared by 3 bases and J by 1 base, with 7 bases between. The CDR3 has 15 amino acids. Written as DNA, the CDR3 is TGTGCCAGCTCACCCCAATTTTCTGGGGCCAACGTCCTGACTTTC. Translating gives CASSPQFSGANVLTF.

The chain recombines TRBV7-9 with TRBJ1-5, with 10 bases lining up with TRBD1. From germline, CDR1 is SEHNR and CDR2 FQNEAQ (reference sequence). The CDR3 length is 16 residues. The V and J ends lost 4 bases and 7 bases, in that order; junction bases with no gene match: 10. The chain's CDR3 is CASSWGDRGNGQPQHF. CDR3 sequence (DNA): TGTGCCAGCAGCTGGGGGGACAGGGGTAACGGCCAGCCCCAGCATTTT.

The gene calls are TRBV30 and TRBJ2-5; D not resolved. CDR1 is GTSNPN and CDR2 is SVGIG in the germline V gene (reference sequence). The CDR3 runs to 12 residues. Trimming stripped 7 bases from V and 0 bases from J, with 9 bases between. CDR3 DNA sequence: TGTGCCTTCTCCAGGTACCAAGAGACCCAGTACTTC. It is translated as CAFSRYQETQYF.

The V and J genes are TRBV28 and TRBJ1-2; D unresolved. V was shortened by 4 bases and J by 4 bases, with 16 bases between the two germline ends. Looked up from germline, CDR1 is MDHEN and CDR2 is SYDVKM. This CDR3 is built from 15 residues. The CDR3 here is CASSSPLPGGYGYTF. CDR3 bases: TGTGCCAGCAGTTCTCCCCTACCGGGAGGCTATGGCTACACCTTC.

V gene TRBV27 combines with J gene TRBJ1-3, with D unclear. This CDR3 has 17 amino acids. CDR1 and CDR2 (germline): MNHEY, SMNVEV (reference sequence). V was shortened by 6 bases and J by 0 bases, with 18 bases between the two germline ends. The CDR3 is CASSSQGRGPSGNTIYF. The CDR3 DNA is TGTGCCAGCAGCTCTCAAGGCCGGGGTCCCTCTGGAAACACCATATATTTT.

This chain uses TRBV4-3 with TRBJ2-1; tentatively, D is TRBD1 (6 bases). The V gene's germline CDR1 is LGHNA and CDR2 YSLEER. Trimming shortened V by 3 bases and J by 6 bases, and 12 bases separated the two germline ends. The CDR3 covers 14 residues. The CDR3 DNA reads as TGCGCCAGCAGCCAGGACACAGGGTTCAATGAGCAGTTCTTC. Its protein product is CASSQDTGFNEQFF.

The chain has TRBV9 and TRBJ2-2; 14 nucleotides line up with TRBD2. The CDR3 is made up of 16 amino acids. The germline CDR1 and CDR2 sequences are SGDLS and YYNGEE. J was trimmed by 7 bases and V by 4 bases; bases with no gene match: 6. Here the CDR3 reads CASSRGLAGEGGELFF. For the CDR3, the DNA is TGTGCCAGCAGCCGGGGACTAGCGGGAGAGGGCGGGGAGCTGTTTTTT. Variable domain in full (rest from reference TRBV9 and TRBJ2-2): DSGVTQTPKHLITATGQRVTLRCSPRSGDLSVYWYQQSLDQGLQFLIQYYNGEERAKGNILERFSAQQFPDLHSELNLSSLELGDSALYFCASSRGLAGEGGELFFGEGSRLTVL.

A single count supports this clone. This sequence joins TRBV7-2 and TRBJ2-4; D is ambiguous. The CDR3 is made up of 17 amino acids. Trimming took off 1 base at V and 4 bases at J, with 17 bases between the two ends. Germline CDR1 SGHTA, CDR2 FQGNSA. CDR3 residues: CASSLDLGASPKNIQYF. The CDR3 DNA sequence: TGTGCCAGCAGCTTAGATTTGGGTGCAAGTCCTAAAAACATTCAGTACTTC.

This sequence joins TRBV5-4 and TRBJ1-4; D is unresolved. Germline-derived CDR1 and CDR2 are SGHNT and YYREEE (reference sequence). The length of the CDR3 is 14 residues. V dropped 3 bases and J dropped 6 bases, with 12 bases sitting between them. CDR3 amino acids: CASSSQGWDEKLFF. As DNA, the CDR3 is TGTGCCAGCAGCTCCCAAGGGTGGGATGAAAAACTGTTTTTT.

This clone was recorded many times. The gene calls are TRBV10-3 and TRBJ2-7, with unresolved D. The CDR3 has 15 amino acids. From germline, CDR1 is ENHRY and CDR2 SYGVKD. V gave up 0 bases and J gave up 1 base, with 10 bases separating them. The CDR3 DNA reads as TGTGCCATCAGTGAGTCGGTAGCCGCTTCCTACGAGCAGTACTTC. Its protein product is CAISESVAASYEQYF.

The gene calls are TRBV7-9 and TRBJ1-1; tentative D call: TRBD1 (5 bases). Germline V gene sequence: CDR1 SEHNR, CDR2 FQNEAQ (reference sequence). The CDR3 is made up of 14 amino acids. With 5 bases removed from V and 4 bases from J, the gap between germline ends came to 14 bases. CDR3: CASSDSGYGTEAFF. CDR3 DNA sequence: TGTGCCAGCAGCGATTCAGGGTACGGCACTGAAGCTTTCTTT.

This clone was observed a single time. The V and J genes are TRBV7-2 and TRBJ2-7, with TRBD1 matching over 8 bases. The CDR3 covers 15 residues. V lost 5 bases, J lost 0 bases, and 6 bases stayed unmatched. CDR1 is SGHTA and CDR2 is FQGNSA in the germline V gene. In nucleotides, the CDR3 is TGTGCCAGCAGCCTGGACAGGGTCCGCTCCTACGAGCAGTACTTC. Amino acid sequence: CASSLDRVRSYEQYF.

The chain is built from TRBV2 and TRBJ1-2, with D unclear. Germline lookup yields CDR1 SNHLY and CDR2 FYNNEI. V shed 0 bases and J shed 5 bases, with 13 bases lying between them. This CDR3 has 15 residues. The CDR3 DNA reads TGTGCCAGCAGTGAAGCTTCCAACTCCCTTTATGGCTACACCTTC. Protein: CASSEASNSLYGYTF.